Here is one T cell receptor beta chain with its context. What it binds is unknown. Here immunoSEQ multiplex PCR was the method, and the copy in TCRdb shows in-frame clones only, minus some. The table shows about 320,000 clones, with 70% to 90% occurring only once. Treatment here: some 20 received Ad26.COV2.S at low or high dose, single or two shots; five or six received placebo; per-sample allocation not given. Collection of the samples took place on day 63 after the first injection of vaccine or placebo. The data derive from a study of Ad26.COV2.S vaccination and SARS-CoV-2 variants. Across the study: The vaccine Ad26.COV2.S was put into the muscle once, or twice with 56 days between.

Study-level findings and limits: Non-spike TCR breadth did not differ much between vaccine and placebo recipients. Quantification of TCR breadth and depth may have yielded underestimates of total T cell responses.

Germline V gene lookup returns CDR1 MNHEY and CDR2 SVGAGI. V lost 4 bases, J lost 11 bases, and 14 bases lay in between. CDR3 length equals 12 residues. The sequence was obtained from a person aged 18-60 years who received the Ad26.COV2.S COVID-19 vaccine or a placebo. The sequences come from peripheral blood, collected in a trial of Ad26.COV2.S vaccine versus placebo. The rearrangement uses TRBV6-5 and TRBJ1-1, with D maybe TRBD1 (6 bases). Here the CDR3 DNA reads TGTGCCAGCAGTTCTCAAGGGGGGGAGGCTTTCTTT. This translates into CASSSQGGEAFF.